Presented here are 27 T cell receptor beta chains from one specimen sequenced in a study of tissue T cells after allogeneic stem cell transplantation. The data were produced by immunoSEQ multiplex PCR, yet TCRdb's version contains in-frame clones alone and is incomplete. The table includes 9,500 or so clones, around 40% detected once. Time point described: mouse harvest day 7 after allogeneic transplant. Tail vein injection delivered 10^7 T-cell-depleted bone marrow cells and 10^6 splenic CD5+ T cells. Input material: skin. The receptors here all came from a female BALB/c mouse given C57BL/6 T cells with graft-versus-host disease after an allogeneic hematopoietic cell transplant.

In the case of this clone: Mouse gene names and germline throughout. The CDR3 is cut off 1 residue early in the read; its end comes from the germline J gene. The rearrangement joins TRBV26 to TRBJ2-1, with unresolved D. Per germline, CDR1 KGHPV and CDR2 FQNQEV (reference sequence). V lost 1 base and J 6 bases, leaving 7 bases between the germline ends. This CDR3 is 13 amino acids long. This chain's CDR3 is CASSLWGSAEQFF. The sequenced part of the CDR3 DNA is TGTGCCAGCAGTCTGTGGGGTTCTGCTGAGCAGTTC. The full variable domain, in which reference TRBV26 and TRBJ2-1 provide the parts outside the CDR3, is NSKVIQTPRYLVKGQGQKAKMRCIPEKGHPVVFWYQQNKNNEFKFLINFQNQEVLQQIDMTEKRFSAECPSNSPCSLEIQSSEAGDSALYLCASSLWGSAEQFFGPGTRLTVL.

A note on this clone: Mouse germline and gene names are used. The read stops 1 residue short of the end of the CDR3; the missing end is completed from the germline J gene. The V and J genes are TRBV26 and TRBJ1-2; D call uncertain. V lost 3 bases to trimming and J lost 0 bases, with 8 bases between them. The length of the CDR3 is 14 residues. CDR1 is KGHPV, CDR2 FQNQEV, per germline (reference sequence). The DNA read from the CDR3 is TGTGCCAGCAGTCTACAAATTGCAAACTCCGACTACACC. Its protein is CASSLQIANSDYT. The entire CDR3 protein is CASSLQIANSDYTF.

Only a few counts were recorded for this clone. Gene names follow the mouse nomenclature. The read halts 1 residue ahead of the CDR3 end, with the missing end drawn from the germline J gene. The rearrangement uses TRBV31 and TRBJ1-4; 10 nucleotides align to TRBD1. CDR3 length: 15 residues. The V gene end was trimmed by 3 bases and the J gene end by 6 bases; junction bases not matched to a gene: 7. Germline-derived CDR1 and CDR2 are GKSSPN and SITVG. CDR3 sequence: CAWRLGQGRDERLFF. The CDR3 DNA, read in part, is TGTGCCTGGAGACTGGGACAGGGGAGGGACGAAAGATTATTT.

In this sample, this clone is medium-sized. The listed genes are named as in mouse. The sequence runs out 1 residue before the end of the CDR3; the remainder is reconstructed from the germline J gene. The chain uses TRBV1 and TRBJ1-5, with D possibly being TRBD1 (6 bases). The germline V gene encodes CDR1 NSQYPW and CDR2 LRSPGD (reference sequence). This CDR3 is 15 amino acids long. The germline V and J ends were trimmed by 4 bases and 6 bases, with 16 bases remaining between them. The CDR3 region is CTCSERATGIQAPLF. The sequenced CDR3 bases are TGCACCTGCAGTGAAAGGGCTACAGGGATCCAGGCTCCGCTT. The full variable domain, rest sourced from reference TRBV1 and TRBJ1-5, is VTLLEQNPRWRLVPRGQAVNLRCILKNSQYPWMSWYQQDLQKQLQWLFTLRSPGDKEVKSLPGADYLATRVTDTELRLQVANMSQGRTLYCTCSERATGIQAPLFGEGTRLSVL.

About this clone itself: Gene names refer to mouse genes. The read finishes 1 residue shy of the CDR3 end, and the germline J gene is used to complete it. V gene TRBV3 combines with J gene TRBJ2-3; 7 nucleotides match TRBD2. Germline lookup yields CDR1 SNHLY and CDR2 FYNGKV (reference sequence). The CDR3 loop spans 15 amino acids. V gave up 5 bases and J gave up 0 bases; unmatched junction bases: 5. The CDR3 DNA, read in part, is TGTGCCAGCAGCACGGGACTGTCTAGTGCAGAAACGCTGTAT. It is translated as CASSTGLSSAETLY. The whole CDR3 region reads CASSTGLSSAETLYF. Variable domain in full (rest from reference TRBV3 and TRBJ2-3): GPKVLQIPSHQIIDMGQMVTLNCDPVSNHLYFYWYKQILGQQMEFLVNFYNGKVMEKSKLFKDQFSVERPDGSYFTLKIQPTALEDSAVYFCASSTGLSSAETLYFGSGTRLTVL.

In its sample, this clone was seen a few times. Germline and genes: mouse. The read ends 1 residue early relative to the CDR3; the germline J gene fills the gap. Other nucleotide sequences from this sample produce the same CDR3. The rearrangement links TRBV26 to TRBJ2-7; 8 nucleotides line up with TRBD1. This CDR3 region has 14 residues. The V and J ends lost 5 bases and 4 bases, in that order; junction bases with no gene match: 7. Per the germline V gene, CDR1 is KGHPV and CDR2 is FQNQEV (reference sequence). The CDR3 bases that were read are TGTGCCAGCAGTTTATCCGGGACAGGATATGAACAGTAC. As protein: CASSLSGTGYEQY. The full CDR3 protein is CASSLSGTGYEQYF.

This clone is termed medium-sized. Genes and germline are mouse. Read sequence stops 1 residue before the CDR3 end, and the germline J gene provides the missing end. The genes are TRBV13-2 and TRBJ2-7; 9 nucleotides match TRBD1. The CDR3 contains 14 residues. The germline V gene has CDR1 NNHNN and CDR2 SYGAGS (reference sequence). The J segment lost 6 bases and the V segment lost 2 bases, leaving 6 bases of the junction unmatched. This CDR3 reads CASGESQGALEQYF. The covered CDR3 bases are TGTGCCAGCGGTGAGTCACAGGGGGCGCTTGAACAGTAC.

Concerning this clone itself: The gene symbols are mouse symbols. The sequenced CDR3 bases are TGTGCAAGCAGGGAACCTGGAAATACGCTCTAT. It specifies CASREPGNTLY. In full, the CDR3 is CASREPGNTLYF. The gene calls are TRBV16 and TRBJ1-3; D ambiguous. Read sequence stops 1 residue before the CDR3 end, and the germline J gene provides the missing end. From germline, CDR1 is SGHSA and CDR2 FRNQAP. The V end was cut by 6 bases, the J end by 2 bases, with 5 bases between. This CDR3 is built from 12 residues. The full variable domain, completed using reference TRBV16 and TRBJ1-3, is NAGVIQTPRHKVTGKGQEATLWCEPISGHSAVFWYRQTIVQGLEFLTYFRNQAPIDDSGMPKERFSAQMPNQSHSTLKIQSTQPQDSAVYLCASREPGNTLYFGEGSRLIVV.

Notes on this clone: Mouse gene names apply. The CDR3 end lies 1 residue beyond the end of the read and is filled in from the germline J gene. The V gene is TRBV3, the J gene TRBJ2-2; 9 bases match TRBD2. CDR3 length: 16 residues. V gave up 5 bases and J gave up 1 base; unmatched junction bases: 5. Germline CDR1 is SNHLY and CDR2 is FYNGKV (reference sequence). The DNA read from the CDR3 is TGTGCCAGCAGCGCCCGACTGGGGGTAAACACCGGGCAGCTCTAC. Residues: CASSARLGVNTGQLY. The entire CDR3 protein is CASSARLGVNTGQLYF.

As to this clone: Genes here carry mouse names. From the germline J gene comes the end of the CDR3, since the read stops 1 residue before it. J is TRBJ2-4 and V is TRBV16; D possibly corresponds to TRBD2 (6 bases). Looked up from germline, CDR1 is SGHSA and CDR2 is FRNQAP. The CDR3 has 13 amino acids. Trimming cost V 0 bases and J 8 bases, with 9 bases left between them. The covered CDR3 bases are TGTGCAAGCAGCTTAGATCTGGGGTCCACCTTGTAC. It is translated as CASSLDLGSTLY. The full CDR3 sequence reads CASSLDLGSTLYF.

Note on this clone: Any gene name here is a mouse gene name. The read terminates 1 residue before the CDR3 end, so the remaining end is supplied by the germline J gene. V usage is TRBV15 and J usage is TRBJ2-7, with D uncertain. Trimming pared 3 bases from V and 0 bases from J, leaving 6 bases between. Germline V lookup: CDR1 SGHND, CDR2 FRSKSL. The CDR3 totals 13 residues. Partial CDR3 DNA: TGTGCCAGCAGTTTCTGGAGCTCCTATGAACAGTAC. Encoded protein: CASSFWSSYEQY. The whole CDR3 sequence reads CASSFWSSYEQYF.

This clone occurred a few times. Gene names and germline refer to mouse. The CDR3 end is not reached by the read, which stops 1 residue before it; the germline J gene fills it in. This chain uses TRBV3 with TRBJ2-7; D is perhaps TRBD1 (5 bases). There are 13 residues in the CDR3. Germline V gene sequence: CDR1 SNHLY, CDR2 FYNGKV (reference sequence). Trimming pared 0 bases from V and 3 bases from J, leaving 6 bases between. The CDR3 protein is CASSLADNYEQYF. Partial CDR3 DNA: TGTGCCAGCAGCTTAGCGGACAACTATGAACAGTAC. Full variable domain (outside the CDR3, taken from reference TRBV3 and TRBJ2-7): GPKVLQIPSHQIIDMGQMVTLNCDPVSNHLYFYWYKQILGQQMEFLVNFYNGKVMEKSKLFKDQFSVERPDGSYFTLKIQPTALEDSAVYFCASSLADNYEQYFGPGTRLTVL.

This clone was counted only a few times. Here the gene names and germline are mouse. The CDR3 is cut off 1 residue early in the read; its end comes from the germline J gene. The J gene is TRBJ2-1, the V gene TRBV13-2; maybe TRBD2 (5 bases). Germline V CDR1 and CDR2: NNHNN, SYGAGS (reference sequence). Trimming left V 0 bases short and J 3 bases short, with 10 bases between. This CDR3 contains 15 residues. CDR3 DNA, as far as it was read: TGTGCCAGCGGTGATGCAAGGCTGGGCTATGCTGAGCAGTTC. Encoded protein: CASGDARLGYAEQF. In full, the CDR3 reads CASGDARLGYAEQFF.

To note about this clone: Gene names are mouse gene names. The part of the CDR3 DNA that was read is TGTGCCAGCAGCCAAGATCGACAATCAAACACAGAAGTCTTC. It encodes CASSQDRQSNTEVF. The whole CDR3 sequence is CASSQDRQSNTEVFF. This chain joins TRBV2 and TRBJ1-1; D is uncertain. The read is 1 residue too short to cover the CDR3 end, so that end is filled in from the germline J gene. This CDR3 region has 15 residues. CDR1 LGHNA and CDR2 YSYQKL come from the germline V gene. Deletions cut 0 bases from V and 0 bases from J, with 8 bases between.

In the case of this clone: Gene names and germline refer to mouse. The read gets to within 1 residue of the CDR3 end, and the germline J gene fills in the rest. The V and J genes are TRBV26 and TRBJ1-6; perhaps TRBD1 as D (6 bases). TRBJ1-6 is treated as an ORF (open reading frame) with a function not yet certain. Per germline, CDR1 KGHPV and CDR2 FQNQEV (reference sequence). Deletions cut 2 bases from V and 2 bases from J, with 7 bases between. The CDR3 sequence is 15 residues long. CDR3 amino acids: CASSLGTTYNSPLYF. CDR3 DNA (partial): TGTGCCAGCAGTCTGGGGACAACCTATAATTCGCCCCTCTAC.

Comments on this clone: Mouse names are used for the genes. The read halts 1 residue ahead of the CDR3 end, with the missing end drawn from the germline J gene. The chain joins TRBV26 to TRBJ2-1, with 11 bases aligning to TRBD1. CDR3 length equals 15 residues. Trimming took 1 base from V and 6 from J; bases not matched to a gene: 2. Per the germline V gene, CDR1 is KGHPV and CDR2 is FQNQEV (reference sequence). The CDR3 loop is CASSLWTGGFAEQFF. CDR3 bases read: TGTGCCAGCAGTCTGTGGACAGGGGGCTTTGCTGAGCAGTTC.

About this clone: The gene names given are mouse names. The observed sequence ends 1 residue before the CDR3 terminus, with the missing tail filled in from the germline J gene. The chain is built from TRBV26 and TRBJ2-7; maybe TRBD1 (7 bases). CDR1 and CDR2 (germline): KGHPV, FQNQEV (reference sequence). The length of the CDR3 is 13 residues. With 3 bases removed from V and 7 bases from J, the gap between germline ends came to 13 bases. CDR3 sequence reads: CASSLRGRNEQYF. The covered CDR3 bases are TGTGCCAGCAGTCTTAGGGGGCGGAACGAACAGTAC.

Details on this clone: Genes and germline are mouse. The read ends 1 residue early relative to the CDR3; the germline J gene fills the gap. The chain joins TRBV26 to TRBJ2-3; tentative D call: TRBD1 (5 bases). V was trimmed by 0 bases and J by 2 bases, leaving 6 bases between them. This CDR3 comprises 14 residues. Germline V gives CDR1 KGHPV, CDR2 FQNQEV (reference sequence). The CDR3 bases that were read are TGTGCCAGCAGTCTGTCGACAGCTGCAGAAACGCTGTAT. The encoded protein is CASSLSTAAETLY. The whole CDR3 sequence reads CASSLSTAAETLYF.

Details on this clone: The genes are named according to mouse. The CDR3 DNA, read in part, is TGCTCCAGCAGTCAAGGACAGGGTACAGAAGTCTTC. This translates into CSSSQGQGTEVF. The entire CDR3 reads CSSSQGQGTEVFF. This chain connects TRBV23 to TRBJ1-1; no check of the table's D call, TRBD1, against the DNA was made. The CDR3 end falls 1 residue outside the read, so it is completed with the germline J gene. CDR1 and CDR2 from the germline V gene are KGHTA and FQNQQP. CDR3 length: 13 residues.

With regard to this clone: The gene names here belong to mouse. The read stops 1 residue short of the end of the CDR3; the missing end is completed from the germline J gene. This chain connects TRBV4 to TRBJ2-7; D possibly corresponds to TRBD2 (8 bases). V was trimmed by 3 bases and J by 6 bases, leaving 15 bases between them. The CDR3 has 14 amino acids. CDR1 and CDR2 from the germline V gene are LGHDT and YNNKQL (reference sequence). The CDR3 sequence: CASSYRGGAGEQYF. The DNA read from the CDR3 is TGTGCCAGCAGCTACAGGGGGGGCGCTGGTGAACAGTAC.

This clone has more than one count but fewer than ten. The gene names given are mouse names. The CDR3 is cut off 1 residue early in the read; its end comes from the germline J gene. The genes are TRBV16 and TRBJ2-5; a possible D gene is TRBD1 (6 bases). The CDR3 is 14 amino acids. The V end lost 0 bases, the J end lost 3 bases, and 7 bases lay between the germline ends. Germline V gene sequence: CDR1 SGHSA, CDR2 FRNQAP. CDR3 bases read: TGTGCAAGCAGCTTAGAGGGACAACAAGACACCCAGTAC. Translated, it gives CASSLEGQQDTQY. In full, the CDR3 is CASSLEGQQDTQYF.

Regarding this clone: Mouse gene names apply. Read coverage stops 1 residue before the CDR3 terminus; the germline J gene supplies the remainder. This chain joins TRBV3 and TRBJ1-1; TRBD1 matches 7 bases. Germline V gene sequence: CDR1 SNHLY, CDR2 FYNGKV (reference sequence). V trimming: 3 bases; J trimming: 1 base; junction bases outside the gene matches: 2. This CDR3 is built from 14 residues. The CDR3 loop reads CASSFGTENTEVFF. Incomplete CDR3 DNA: TGTGCCAGCAGCTTCGGGACAGAAAACACAGAAGTCTTC.

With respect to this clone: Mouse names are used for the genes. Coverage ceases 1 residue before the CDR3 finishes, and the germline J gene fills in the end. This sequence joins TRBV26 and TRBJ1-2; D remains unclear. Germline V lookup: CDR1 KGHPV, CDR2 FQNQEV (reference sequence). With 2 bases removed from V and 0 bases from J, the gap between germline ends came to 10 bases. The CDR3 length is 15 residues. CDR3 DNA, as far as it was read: TGTGCCAGCAGTCTGCAACCGGGCCCAAACTCCGACTACACC. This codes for CASSLQPGPNSDYT. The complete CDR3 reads CASSLQPGPNSDYTF.

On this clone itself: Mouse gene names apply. The CDR3 sequence: CASSLGHQDTQYF. The covered CDR3 bases are TGTGCCAGCAGTCTGGGACACCAAGACACCCAGTAC. The chain uses TRBV24 and TRBJ2-5; D gene uncertain. The missing CDR3 end, 1 residue past where the read stops, is filled in from the germline J gene. Germline assignment: CDR1 KGHTA and CDR2 FRNEEI. V was pared by 2 bases and J by 1 base, with 4 bases between. The CDR3 length is 13 residues.

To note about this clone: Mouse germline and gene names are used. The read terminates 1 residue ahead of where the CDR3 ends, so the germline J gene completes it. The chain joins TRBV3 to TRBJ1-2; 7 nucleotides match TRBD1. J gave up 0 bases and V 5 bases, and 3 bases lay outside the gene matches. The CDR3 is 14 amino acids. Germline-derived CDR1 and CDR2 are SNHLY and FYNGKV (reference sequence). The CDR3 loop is CASSRGGSNSDYTF. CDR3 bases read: TGTGCCAGCAGCCGAGGGGGCTCAAACTCCGACTACACC.

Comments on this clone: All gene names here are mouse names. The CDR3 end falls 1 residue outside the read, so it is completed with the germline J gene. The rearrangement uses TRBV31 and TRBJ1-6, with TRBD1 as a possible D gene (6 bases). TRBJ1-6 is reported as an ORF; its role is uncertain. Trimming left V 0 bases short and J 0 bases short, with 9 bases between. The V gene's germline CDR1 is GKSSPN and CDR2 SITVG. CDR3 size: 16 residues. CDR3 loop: CAWSLGGNSYNSPLYF. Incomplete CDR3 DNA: TGTGCCTGGAGTCTAGGGGGGAATTCCTATAATTCGCCCCTCTAC.

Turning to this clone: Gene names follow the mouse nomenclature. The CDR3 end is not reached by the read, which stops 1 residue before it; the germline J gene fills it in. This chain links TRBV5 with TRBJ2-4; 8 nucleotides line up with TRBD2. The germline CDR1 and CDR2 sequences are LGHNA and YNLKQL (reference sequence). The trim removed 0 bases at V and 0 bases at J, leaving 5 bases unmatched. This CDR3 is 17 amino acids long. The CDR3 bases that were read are TGTGCCAGCAGCCAAGAGGTGGGGGGGGCAAGTCAAAACACCTTGTAC. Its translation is CASSQEVGGASQNTLY. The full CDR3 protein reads CASSQEVGGASQNTLYF.